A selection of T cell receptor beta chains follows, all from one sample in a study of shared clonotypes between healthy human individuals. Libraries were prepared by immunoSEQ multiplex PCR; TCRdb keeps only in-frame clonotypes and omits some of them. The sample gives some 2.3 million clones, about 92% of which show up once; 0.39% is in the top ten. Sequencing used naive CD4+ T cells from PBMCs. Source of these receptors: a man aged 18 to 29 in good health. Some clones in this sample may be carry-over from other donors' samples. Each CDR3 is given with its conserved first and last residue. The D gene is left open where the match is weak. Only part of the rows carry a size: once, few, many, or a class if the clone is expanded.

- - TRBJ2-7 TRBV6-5 CASSRQGHEQYF TGTGCCAGCAGTCGGCAGGGGCACGAGCAGTACTTC
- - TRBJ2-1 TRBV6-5 CASGFDRSSYNEQFF TGTGCCAGCGGGTTCGACAGGAGCTCCTACAATGAGCAGTTCTTC
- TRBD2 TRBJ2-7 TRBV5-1 CASSRGLAGGIDYEQYF TGCGCCAGCAGCAGGGGGTTAGCGGGAGGGATCGACTACGAGCAGTACTTC
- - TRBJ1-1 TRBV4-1 CASSRLQGNTEAFF TGCGCCAGCAGCCGACTACAGGGGAACACTGAAGCTTTCTTT
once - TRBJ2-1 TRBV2 CASSEGYEQFF TGTGCCAGCAGTGAGGGCTATGAGCAGTTCTTC
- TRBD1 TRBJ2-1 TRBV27 CASRPPRQGAYNEQFF TGTGCCAGCAGACCCCCCCGACAGGGGGCTTACAATGAGCAGTTCTTC
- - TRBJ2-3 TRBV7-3 CASSFLGPTDTQYF TGTGCCAGCAGCTTCCTTGGGCCCACAGATACGCAGTATTTT
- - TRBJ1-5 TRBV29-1 CSVGQDLNQPQHF TGCAGCGTTGGGCAGGATTTAAATCAGCCCCAGCATTTT
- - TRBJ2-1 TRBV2 CASKDSPPQFTFPKQFF TGTGCCAGCAAAGACTCTCCCCCTCAATTCACCTTCCCCAAACAGTTCTTC
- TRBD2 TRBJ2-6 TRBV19 CASRSRLAGFGGANVLTF TGTGCCAGTAGGTCCAGACTAGCGGGATTCGGTGGGGCCAACGTCCTGACTTTC
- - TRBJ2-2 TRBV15 CATSRGGGGQTGELFF TGTGCCACCAGCAGAGGGGGCGGTGGGCAAACCGGGGAGCTGTTTTTT
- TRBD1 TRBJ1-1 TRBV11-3 CASSSSGGLNTEAFF TGTGCCAGCAGCTCCTCAGGGGGCTTGAACACTGAAGCTTTCTTT
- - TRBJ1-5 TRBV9 CASSDQGQGQPQHF TGTGCCAGCAGCGACCAGGGGCAGGGACAGCCCCAGCATTTT
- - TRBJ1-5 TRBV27 CASSPTIGNQPQHF TGTGCCAGCAGTCCAACTATTGGCAATCAGCCCCAGCATTTT
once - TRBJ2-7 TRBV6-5 CASSPLRGAAYEQYF TGTGCCAGCAGCCCCCTCCGGGGCGCAGCCTACGAGCAGTACTTC